Only a few counts were recorded for the clone carrying this TCR beta chain. The antigen remains unidentified. The authors built bulk TCR libraries by previously described methods with listed TCR primers. One entry per CDR3 protein results from TCRdb running MiXCR on the PCR reads. The repertoire has some 580,000 distinct CDR3 sequences, 25% of them found once; the top ten carry 0.78%. This sample stems from a study of molecular identifiers for immune sequencing clone quantification. The CDR3 spans 16 residues. Losses at the gene ends were 4 bases for V and 3 bases for J; bases not matched to a gene: 6. Germline CDR1 reads MNHEY; CDR2 reads SVGEGT. Study-level points and caveats: Barcodes shared by identical TCR molecules could lead to underestimated sizes of highly expanded clones. Clones with over 20 RNA copies captured over 98% of effector molecules but under 1% of naive ones.

V gene TRBV6-2 or TRBV6-3 combines with J gene TRBJ2-5, with 12 bases lining up with TRBD2. Sequenced sample: naive CD8+ T cells from blood, with Jurkat cell RNA spiked in. Stated subset: FACS-sorted CD8+CD4-CCR7+CD45RA+ naive T cells. The TCR was taken from a human donor in good health. Some libraries in this study had Jurkat cell RNA spiked in. This CDR3 is CASSSRLAGAEETQYF. CDR3 sequence (DNA): TGTGCCAGCAGTTCCAGACTAGCGGGAGCGGAAGAGACCCAGTACTTC.